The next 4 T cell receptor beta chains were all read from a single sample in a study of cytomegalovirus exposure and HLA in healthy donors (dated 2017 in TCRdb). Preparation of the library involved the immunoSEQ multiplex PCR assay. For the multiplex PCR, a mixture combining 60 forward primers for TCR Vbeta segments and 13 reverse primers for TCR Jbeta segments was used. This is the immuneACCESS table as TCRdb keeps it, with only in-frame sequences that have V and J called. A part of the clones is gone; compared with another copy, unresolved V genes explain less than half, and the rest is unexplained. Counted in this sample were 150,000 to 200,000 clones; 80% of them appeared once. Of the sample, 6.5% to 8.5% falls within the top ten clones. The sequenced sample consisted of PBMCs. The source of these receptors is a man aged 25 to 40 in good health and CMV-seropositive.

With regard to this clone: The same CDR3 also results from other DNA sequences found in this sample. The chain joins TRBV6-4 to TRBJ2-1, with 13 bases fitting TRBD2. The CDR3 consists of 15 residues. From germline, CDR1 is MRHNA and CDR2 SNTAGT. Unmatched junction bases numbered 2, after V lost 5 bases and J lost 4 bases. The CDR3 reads CASSPLAGGYNEQFF. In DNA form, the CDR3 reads TGTGCCAGCAGTCCACTAGCGGGAGGGTACAATGAGCAGTTCTTC.

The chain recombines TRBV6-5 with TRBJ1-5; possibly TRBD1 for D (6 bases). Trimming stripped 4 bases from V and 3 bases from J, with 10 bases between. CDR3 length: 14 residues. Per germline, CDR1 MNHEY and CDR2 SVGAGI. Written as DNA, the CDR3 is TGTGCCAGCAGTTTGGACAGCTACAATCAGCCCCAGCATTTT. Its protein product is CASSLDSYNQPQHF.

The CDR3 nucleotides read TGTGCCAGCAGGGACCTTGCGGCGGGCAACTATGGCTACACCTTC. As protein: CASRDLAAGNYGYTF. This chain connects TRBV25-1 to TRBJ1-2; D is unclear. The length of the CDR3 is 15 residues. Germline-derived CDR1 and CDR2 are MGHDK and SYGVNS. Trimming removed 6 bases from V and 2 bases from J, with 16 bases in between.

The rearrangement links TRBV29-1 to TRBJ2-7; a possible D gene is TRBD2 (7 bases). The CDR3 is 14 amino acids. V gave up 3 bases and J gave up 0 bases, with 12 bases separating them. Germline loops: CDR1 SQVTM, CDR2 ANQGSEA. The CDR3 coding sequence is TGCAGCGTTGATGCGGGGGCCAGCTCCTACGAGCAGTACTTC. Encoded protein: CSVDAGASSYEQYF.